This T cell receptor beta chain was documented in a study of breast tumors, draining lymph nodes, adjacent tissues. Whole-study results and caveats: Luminal-like breast cancer showed significantly higher tumor–nontumor repertoire similarity than basal-like. Data only fit, rather than demonstrated, lymph node origin of most tumor T cells.

CDR1 and CDR2 (germline): MNHEY, SVGAGI. With 5 bases removed from V and 7 bases from J, the gap between germline ends came to 9 bases. This CDR3 comprises 12 residues. A remark on this clonotype: The antigen remains unidentified.

TCRdb re-derived calls from the multiplex PCR reads in MiXCR, one entry per CDR3 protein. The data show about 200,000 distinct CDR3 sequences, 25% to 40% seen once. Samples came from axillary lymph nodes draining the breast cancer. The receptor was derived from a female donor with breast cancer. Some clones in this sample may be carry-over from other donors' samples. V usage is TRBV6-5 and J usage is TRBJ1-3, with D possibly matching TRBD1 (5 bases). Sequences were obtained from axillary lymph node tissue. Here the CDR3 reads CASSGHLNTIYF. DNA of the CDR3: TGTGCCAGCAGTGGACACTTGAACACCATATATTTT.